Below are 7 T cell receptor beta chains sequenced from a single sample in a study of read filtering for tumor transcriptome and immune sequencing. The library was built from about 370 ng RNA with molecular barcoded adaptors for alpha/delta and beta/gamma chains. From the reads, TCRdb called clonotypes with MiXCR, one entry per CDR3 protein. The sample yields 50,000 to 65,000 distinct CDR3 sequences, around a fifth seen once. The sample taken for sequencing was a population of CD138-negative cells sorted from bone marrow. Receptors were obtained from a donor older than 35 with multiple myeloma.

There are many counts of this clonotype. This chain connects TRBV5-6 to TRBJ2-5; D is undetermined. The CDR3 spans 12 residues. The germline V gene has CDR1 SGHDT and CDR2 YYEEEE. V was trimmed by 1 base and J by 5 bases, leaving 6 bases between them. The CDR3 sequence: CASSLYEETQYF. The CDR3 DNA follows: TGTGCCAGCAGCTTGTACGAGGAGACCCAGTACTTC.

This clonotype was seen many times. The chain combines TRBV5-1 with TRBJ2-7; D is uncertain. Trimming removed 3 bases at V and 4 bases at J, with 11 bases between. This CDR3 contains 13 residues. The germline gives CDR1 SGHRS, CDR2 YFSETQ. Here the CDR3 reads CASSSLSYYEQYF. The CDR3 DNA reads as TGCGCCAGCAGCTCACTTTCCTATTACGAGCAGTACTTC.

The table lists this clonotype with many counts. The genes are TRBV2 and TRBJ2-1; no firm D call. The V and J ends lost 5 bases and 6 bases respectively, with 11 bases between them. Looked up from germline, CDR1 is SNHLY and CDR2 is FYNNEI. CDR3 size: 13 residues. The CDR3 region is CASSYARGNEQFF. In DNA form, the CDR3 reads TGTGCCAGCAGTTACGCTAGAGGCAATGAGCAGTTCTTC.

Note on this clonotype: Being one base from a much bigger clone, this may be a read error. The CDR3 coding sequence is TGTGCCAGCAGTTTCTCCGGGACAGGGTACTCCGGGGAGCTGTTTTTT. Translated: CASSFSGTGYSGELFF. V gene TRBV2 combines with J gene TRBJ2-2, with 9 bases that match TRBD1. V was pared by 5 bases and J by 6 bases, with 10 bases of the junction left unmatched. This CDR3 contains 16 residues. From germline, CDR1 is SNHLY and CDR2 FYNNEI.

This clonotype is medium-sized (0.01 to 0.1%) within its sample. CDR3 loop: CASSYSWTSGDNEQFF. CDR3 bases: TGTGCCAGCAGTTACTCGTGGACTAGCGGAGACAATGAGCAGTTCTTC. The rearrangement uses TRBV6-6 and TRBJ2-1; TRBD2 agrees at 10 bases. Germline CDR1 is MNHNY and CDR2 is SVGAGI (reference sequence). This CDR3 has 16 amino acids. J gave up 5 bases and V 0 bases, and 4 bases lay outside the gene matches.

This clonotype was recorded many times. The gene calls are TRBV20-1 and TRBJ1-5; D gene ambiguous. Per the germline V gene, CDR1 is DFQATT and CDR2 is SNEGSKA (reference sequence). V was clipped by 3 bases and J by 5 bases, with 5 bases between them. There are 11 residues in the CDR3. In DNA, the CDR3 is TGCAGTGCTAGGAGTGATCAGCCCCAGCATTTT. Protein sequence: CSARSDQPQHF.

On this clonotype itself: One end of the junction varies from germline; a read error may be responsible. The J gene is TRBJ1-4, the V gene TRBV29-1; D call uncertain. The CDR3 runs to 12 residues. CDR1 is SQVTM, CDR2 ANQGSEA, per germline. The CDR3 DNA follows: TGCGGCGTTGGTAGAATAAATGAAAAACTGTTTTTT. This gives the protein CGVGRINEKLFF.